A single sample gave rise to the 2 T cell receptor beta chains below, sequenced in a study of blood T cells in healthy people across ages. The use of a sample-barcoded 5' primer and a J-beta primer mix characterized a second PCR of roughly 6 to 11 cycles. Using its own MiXCR run on the 5' RACE reads, TCRdb lists one record per CDR3 protein. This repertoire shows 1.5 million to 2 million distinct CDR3 sequences, approximately 30% found once; its top ten account for around 7.7%. The source material was blood. Receptors were obtained from a woman in her 30s in good health.

The V gene is TRBV12-3 or TRBV12-4, the J gene TRBJ2-1; possibly TRBD2 for D (6 bases). Trimming left V 6 bases short and J 7 bases short, with 22 bases between. This CDR3 has 16 amino acids. The CDR3 bases are TGTGCCAGCAGCCCTGCTAGCGCAACCACGCTAAATGAGCAGTTCTTC. It specifies CASSPASATTLNEQFF.

The chain recombines TRBV5-5 with TRBJ1-5; unclear D gene. V lost 2 bases to trimming and J lost 9 bases, with 12 bases between them. The CDR3 has 13 residues. Germline CDR1 reads SGHKS; CDR2 reads YYEKEE (reference sequence). CDR3 sequence reads: CASSFGEVGPQHF. CDR3 DNA sequence: TGTGCCAGCAGCTTCGGGGAGGTGGGGCCCCAGCATTTT. The full variable domain, its missing parts supplied by reference TRBV5-5 and TRBJ1-5, is DAGVTQSPTHLIKTRGQQVTLRCSPISGHKSVSWYQQVLGQGPQFIFQYYEKEERGRGNFPDRFSARQFPNYSSELNVNALLLGDSALYLCASSFGEVGPQHFGDGTRLSIL.